Described below is a single TCR beta chain sequence and its context. This sample stems from a study of control samples from healthy donors and cancer patients. Measured with immunoSEQ multiplex PCR; TCRdb has only the in-frame clones, and not every one. Of roughly 95,000 clones in the sample, approximately 91% are singletons; the top ten hold 0.85% to 1%. Trimming pared 2 bases from V and 5 bases from J, leaving 7 bases between. CDR3 length: 13 amino acids. Per germline, CDR1 KGHSH and CDR2 LQKENI. The specimen was blood. The chain couples TRBV18 to TRBJ1-5; no firm D call. This clonotype was obtained from a woman aged 25 to 39 in good health. The CDR3 DNA sequence: TGTGCCAGCTCACCATTTGTCGATCAGCCCCAGCATTTT. Protein sequence: CASSPFVDQPQHF.